The T cell receptor (beta chain) described here comes from a study of cytomegalovirus exposure and HLA in healthy donors. Overall study results and limits: According to a subsequent analysis, TCR clusters identified in the first cohort showed a tendency to co-occur across the roughly 130 validation repertoires. Diagnosis of cytomegalovirus status made by the classifier reportedly showed high specificity and sensitivity.

This clone has more than one count but fewer than ten. No antigen is known for it. Germline V gene lookup returns CDR1 MNHEY and CDR2 SMNVEV (reference sequence). The length of the CDR3 is 12 residues. V was trimmed by 6 bases and J by 4 bases, leaving 9 bases between them. Libraries were prepared by immunoSEQ multiplex PCR; TCRdb keeps only in-frame clonotypes and omits some of them. The table lists about 400,000 clones, 80% to 90% of them singletons, with about 0.8% in the top ten. The donors were in the approximately 120-subject validation cohort; that cohort was separate from the roughly 680-subject first cohort.

Sample: PBMCs. The chain employs TRBV27 and TRBJ1-1; maybe TRBD1 (5 bases). This receptor was taken from a woman between 18 and 29 years old in good health and CMV-seronegative. CDR3 in amino acids: CASSRGGTEAFF. As DNA, the CDR3 is TGTGCCAGCAGCCGGGGGGGCACTGAAGCTTTCTTT.